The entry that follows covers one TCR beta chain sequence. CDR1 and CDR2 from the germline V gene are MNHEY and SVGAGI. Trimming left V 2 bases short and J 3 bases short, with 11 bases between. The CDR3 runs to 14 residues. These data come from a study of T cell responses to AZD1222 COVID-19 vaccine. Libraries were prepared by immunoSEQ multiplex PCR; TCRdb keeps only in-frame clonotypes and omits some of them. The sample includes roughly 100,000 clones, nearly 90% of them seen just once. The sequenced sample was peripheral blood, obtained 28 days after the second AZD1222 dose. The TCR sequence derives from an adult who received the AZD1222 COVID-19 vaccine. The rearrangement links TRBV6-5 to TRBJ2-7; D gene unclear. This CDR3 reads CASSYTQSVYEQYF. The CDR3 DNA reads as TGTGCCAGCAGTTACACCCAGAGTGTCTACGAGCAGTACTTC.